The next 5 T cell receptor beta chains were all read from a single sample in a study of T cells in localized non-small cell lung cancer. TCRdb's copy holds only in-frame clones and misses some; the assay was immunoSEQ multiplex PCR. The sample lists about 36,000 clones; around 88% were seen once. This specimen consisted of peripheral blood, obtained before any cancer treatment. Every receptor here comes from a woman aged 35-75 years with stage I lung adenocarcinoma.

This chain uses TRBV6-1 with TRBJ2-3; 9 positions agree with TRBD2. The germline V gene has CDR1 MNHNS and CDR2 SASEGT. The J segment lost 3 bases and the V segment lost 3 bases, leaving 4 bases of the junction unmatched. The CDR3 loop spans 15 amino acids. CDR3 in amino acids: CASSEGGGATDTQYF. CDR3 DNA sequence: TGTGCCAGCAGTGAGGGCGGGGGGGCGACAGATACGCAGTATTTT.

This clone showed up just a few times. As DNA, the CDR3 is TGTGCCAGCAGTGGGCTAACGACAGGGGACCATCAGCCCCAGCATTTT. It encodes CASSGLTTGDHQPQHF. The chain carries TRBV6-1 and TRBJ1-5; 8 bases match TRBD1. Looked up from germline, CDR1 is MNHNS and CDR2 is SASEGT. The J segment lost 5 bases and the V segment lost 4 bases, leaving 10 bases of the junction unmatched. The CDR3 extends over 16 amino acids.

The rearrangement uses TRBV4-1 and TRBJ2-3; 11 positions match TRBD2. CDR3 size: 16 residues. Germline-derived CDR1 and CDR2 are MGHRA and YSYEKL. V lost 3 bases and J lost 3; bases outside the gene matches: 5. The CDR3 DNA reads TGCGCCAGCAGCCAGGGAAGGACTAGCGGGACAGATACGCAGTATTTT. It specifies CASSQGRTSGTDTQYF.

This clone was picked up a small number of times. The chain carries TRBV7-9 and TRBJ1-2, with 7 positions matching TRBD1. The CDR3 has 14 amino acids. Germline assignment: CDR1 SEHNR and CDR2 FQNEAQ (reference sequence). The junction had 8 bases not matched to a gene; V was cut back by 5 bases and J by 5 bases. The CDR3 DNA sequence: TGTGCCAGCAGCCTAGATTCGACAGGGTATGGCTACACCTTC. Encoded protein: CASSLDSTGYGYTF.

This rearrangement joins TRBV9 to TRBJ2-3; D not certain. CDR3 length: 14 residues. Germline V lookup: CDR1 SGDLS, CDR2 YYNGEE. V dropped 0 bases and J dropped 1 base, with 6 bases sitting between them. The CDR3 DNA sequence: TGTGCCAGCAGCGTAGATTGGGGCACAGATACGCAGTATTTT. Protein sequence: CASSVDWGTDTQYF.